This is a list of T cell receptor beta chains from one sample in a study of blood T cell repertoires in COVID-19. TCRdb keeps only in-frame clones here, not all; method: immunoSEQ multiplex PCR. The sample gives roughly 300,000 clones, roughly 83% of which show up once; 1.6% is in the top ten. Sequencing was done on a sample of peripheral blood. These receptor sequences come from a woman in her fifties or sixties with acute or convalescent COVID-19. CDR3s include the opening cysteine and the closing phenylalanine or tryptophan. D genes are given only for firm matches. Part of the rows lack a size; the others show once, few, many or a class for expanded clones.

j_call d_call clone_size v_call cdr3_nt cdr3_aa
TRBJ2-7 NA NA TRBV24-1 TGTGCCACCAGTGATTCCAACAGGGCCACCTACGAGCAGTACTTC CATSDSNRATYEQYF
TRBJ1-2 NA once TRBV27 TGTGCCAGCAGTTTCAAGCATCCGAAGGAGGGCTACACCTTC CASSFKHPKEGYTF
TRBJ2-7 TRBD2 NA TRBV15 TGTGCCACCAGCAGAGAGGGGGGGATTTCCTACGAGCAGTACTTC CATSREGGISYEQYF
TRBJ1-6 NA NA TRBV7-8 TGTGCCAGCAGCCCCCGCGCGGGGACGAATTCACCCCTCCACTTT CASSPRAGTNSPLHF
TRBJ1-1 NA NA TRBV18 TGTGCCAGCTCACCACAGACAGCGAACACTGAAGCTTTCTTT CASSPQTANTEAFF
TRBJ1-1 NA few TRBV7-3 TGTGCCAGCAGCTTACTGGGGGCTCTGGGCACTGAAGCTTTCTTT CASSLLGALGTEAFF
TRBJ2-7 NA NA TRBV5-1 TGCGCCAGCAGCTTGGCCGGGAGCCGTCGGGACGAGCAGTACTTC CASSLAGSRRDEQYF
TRBJ2-1 TRBD2 NA TRBV4-2 TGTGCCAGCAGCCCTAGGACTAGCGGGAGCGGCTACAATGAGCAGTTCTTC CASSPRTSGSGYNEQFF
TRBJ1-4 NA NA TRBV5-1 TGCGCCAGCAGCTCCAGGGGAGGGGACGAAAAACTGTTTTTT CASSSRGGDEKLFF
TRBJ2-1 NA NA TRBV5-1 TGCGCCAGCAGCTTGACTAATAACAATGAGCAGTTCTTC CASSLTNNNEQFF
TRBJ1-2 NA NA TRBV30 TGTGCCTGGAGTCCGGGACAACCTACAGATGGCTACACCTTC CAWSPGQPTDGYTF
TRBJ2-3 TRBD1 NA TRBV18 TGTGCCAGCTCACGCCGGGACAGATTCACAGATACGCAGTATTTT CASSRRDRFTDTQYF
TRBJ1-3 TRBD1 NA TRBV5-1 TGCGCCAGCAGCTTGGGGGCAGGGGGCACTGGAAACACCATATATTTT CASSLGAGGTGNTIYF
TRBJ2-5 TRBD2 NA TRBV6-4 TGTGCCAGCAGTGACCCGACCCCACGTCGGGGAGCGGGAGGGCCTCAAGAGACCCAGTACTTC CASSDPTPRRGAGGPQETQYF
TRBJ1-2 NA NA TRBV21-1 TGTGCCAGCAGCCCCCGCGGGGCATTTGGCTACACCTTC CASSPRGAFGYTF
TRBJ2-1 TRBD2 once TRBV28 TGTGCCAGCAGTTTTATCTGGAGTAGGACTAGCGGTTACAATGAGCAGTTCTTC CASSFIWSRTSGYNEQFF
TRBJ2-1 NA few TRBV2 TGTGCCAGCAGCCCGACTAACAATGAGCAGTTCTTC CASSPTNNEQFF
TRBJ2-3 NA once TRBV28 TGTGCCAGCAGTTTTGGTCGGGAGGATACGCAGTATTTT CASSFGREDTQYF
TRBJ2-1 TRBD2 NA TRBV7-2 TGTGCCAGCAGTCCTCTCGGGACTAGCGGGACCAATGAGCAGTTCTTC CASSPLGTSGTNEQFF
TRBJ1-2 TRBD1 NA TRBV15 TGTGCCACCAGCAGACCTCTAGGGACAGGGGGCGTCCCTAACTATGGCTACACCTTC CATSRPLGTGGVPNYGYTF
TRBJ1-1 NA NA TRBV27 TGTGCCAGCAGTTTATCGGACAGCGTTGAGGCTTTCTTT CASSLSDSVEAFF
TRBJ2-5 TRBD2 NA TRBV27 TGTGCCAGCAGTTTCGGGACTAAACAAGAGACCCAGTACTTC CASSFGTKQETQYF
TRBJ2-5 TRBD2 few TRBV5-4 TGTGCCAGCAGCCAGGTAGCGGGTTCACGTGAGACCCAGTACTTC CASSQVAGSRETQYF
TRBJ2-7 TRBD1 NA TRBV6-2/TRBV6-3 TGTGCCAGCAGTTACTCCCGGGACAGGGGGCTTAAGGAGCAGTACTTC CASSYSRDRGLKEQYF
TRBJ2-1 TRBD2 NA TRBV11-1 TGTGCCAGCAGCTTAGGACTAGCGGGAGACTACAATGAGCAGTTCTTC CASSLGLAGDYNEQFF
TRBJ2-6 TRBD1 NA TRBV19 TGTGCCAGCCGACCCCTCTTTGGGACAGGGGGTGCCGGGGCCAACGTCCTGACTTTC CASRPLFGTGGAGANVLTF
TRBJ2-3 TRBD2 NA TRBV5-4 TGTGCCAGCAGCTTGACTAGCGGGAGAGTAACAGATACGCAGTATTTT CASSLTSGRVTDTQYF
TRBJ1-1 NA NA TRBV9 TGTGCCAGCAGCGTAAGTCTTAAGGCCTGGGGGGACACTGAAGCTTTCTTT CASSVSLKAWGDTEAFF
TRBJ2-1 TRBD2 NA TRBV5-1 TGCGCCAGCAGCCCATCTAGCGGGATGGACTACAATGAGCAGTTCTTC CASSPSSGMDYNEQFF
TRBJ2-7 TRBD1 NA TRBV5-6 TGTGCCAGCAGCCTGCAGCGGGACAGGGGCTACGAGCAGTACTTC CASSLQRDRGYEQYF
TRBJ2-3 TRBD2 NA TRBV6-5 TGTGCCAGCAGAGACCTAGCGGCCCCCACAGATACGCAGTATTTT CASRDLAAPTDTQYF
TRBJ1-1 NA NA TRBV3-1/TRBV3-2 TGTGCCAGCAGCCTGAGAGTGAACACTGAAGCTTTCTTT CASSLRVNTEAFF
TRBJ2-1 TRBD2 NA TRBV5-1 TGCGCCAGCAGCCCGATAGCGGGAGTGAGTTACAATGAGCAGTTCTTC CASSPIAGVSYNEQFF
TRBJ2-2 TRBD1 NA TRBV6-2/TRBV6-3 TGTGCCAGCAGACCTACAGGGGCGTTAGCCGGGGAGCTGTTTTTT CASRPTGALAGELFF
TRBJ2-5 NA NA TRBV2 TGTGCCAGCAGTGATTATGGCGGGTCCCCGGGGGAGACCCAGTACTTC CASSDYGGSPGETQYF
TRBJ2-3 TRBD2 NA TRBV15 TGTGCCACCAGCAGAAATAGCGGGAGCCGTACAGATACGCAGTATTTT CATSRNSGSRTDTQYF